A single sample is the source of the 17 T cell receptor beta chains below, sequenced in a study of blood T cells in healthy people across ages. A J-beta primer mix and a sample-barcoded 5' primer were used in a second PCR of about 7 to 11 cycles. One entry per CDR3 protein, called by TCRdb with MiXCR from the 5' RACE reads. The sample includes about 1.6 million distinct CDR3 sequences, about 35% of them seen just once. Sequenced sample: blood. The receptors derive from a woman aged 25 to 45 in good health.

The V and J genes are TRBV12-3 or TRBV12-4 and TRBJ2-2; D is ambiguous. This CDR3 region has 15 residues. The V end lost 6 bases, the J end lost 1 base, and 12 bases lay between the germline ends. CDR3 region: CASSPHKVNTGELFF. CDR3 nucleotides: TGTGCCAGCAGCCCTCATAAAGTGAACACCGGGGAGCTGTTTTTT.

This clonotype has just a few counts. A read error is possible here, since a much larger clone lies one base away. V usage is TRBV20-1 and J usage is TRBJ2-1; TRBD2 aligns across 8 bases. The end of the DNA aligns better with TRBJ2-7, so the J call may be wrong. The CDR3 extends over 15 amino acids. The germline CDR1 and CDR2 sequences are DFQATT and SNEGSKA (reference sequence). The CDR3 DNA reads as TGCAGTGCTAGTCCCCGGACTAGCCCCTACAATGAGCAGTACTTC. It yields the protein CSASPRTSPYNEQYF.

For the CDR3, the DNA is TGTGCCAGCAGTTACTCGAAGAAGAGGGGGCTTTCCTACGAGCAGTACTTC. It specifies CASSYSKKRGLSYEQYF. The gene calls are TRBV6-2 or TRBV6-3 and TRBJ2-7; 7 bases agree with TRBD1. V trimming: 0 bases; J trimming: 1 base; junction bases outside the gene matches: 9. CDR1 is MNHEY and CDR2 is SVGEGT in the germline V gene. The CDR3 totals 17 residues.

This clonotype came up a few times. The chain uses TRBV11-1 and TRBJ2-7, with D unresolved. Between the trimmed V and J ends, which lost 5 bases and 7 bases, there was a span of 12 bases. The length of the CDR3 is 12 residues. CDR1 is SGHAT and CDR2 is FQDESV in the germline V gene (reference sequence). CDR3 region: CASSRSNGEQYF. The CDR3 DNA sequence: TGTGCCAGCAGCCGGAGTAATGGAGAGCAGTACTTC.

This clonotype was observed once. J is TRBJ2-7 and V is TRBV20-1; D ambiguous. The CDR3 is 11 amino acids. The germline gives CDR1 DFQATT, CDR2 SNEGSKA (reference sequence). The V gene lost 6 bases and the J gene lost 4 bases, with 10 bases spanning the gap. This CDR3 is CSAHLGYEQYF. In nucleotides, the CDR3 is TGCAGTGCACACTTGGGGTACGAGCAGTACTTC.

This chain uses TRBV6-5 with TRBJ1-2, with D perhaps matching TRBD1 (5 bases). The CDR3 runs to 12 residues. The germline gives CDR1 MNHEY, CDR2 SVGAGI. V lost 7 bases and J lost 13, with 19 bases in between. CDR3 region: CASTRGRRVVTF. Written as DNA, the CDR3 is TGTGCCAGCACTAGGGGCAGGAGGGTTGTCACCTTC.

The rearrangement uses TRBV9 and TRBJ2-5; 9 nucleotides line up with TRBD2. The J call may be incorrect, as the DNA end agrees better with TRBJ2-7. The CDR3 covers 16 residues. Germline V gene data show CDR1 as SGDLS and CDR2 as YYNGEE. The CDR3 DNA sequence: TGTGCCAGCAGCTCCAACGCCCTAGCGGGGAAGTACGAGCAGTACTTC. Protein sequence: CASSSNALAGKYEQYF.

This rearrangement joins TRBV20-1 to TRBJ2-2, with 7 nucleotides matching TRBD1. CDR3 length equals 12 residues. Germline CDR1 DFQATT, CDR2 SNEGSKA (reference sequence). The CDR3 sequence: CSANRGTGELFF. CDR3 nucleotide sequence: TGCAGCGCCAACAGGGGAACCGGGGAGCTGTTTTTT.

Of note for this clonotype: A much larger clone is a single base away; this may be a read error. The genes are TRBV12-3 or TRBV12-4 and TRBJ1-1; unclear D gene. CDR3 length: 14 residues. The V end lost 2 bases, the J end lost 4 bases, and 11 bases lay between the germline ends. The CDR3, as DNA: TGTGCCAGCAGTTTAACAGTCGGGAGCACTGAAGCTTTCTTT. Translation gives CASSLTVGSTEAFF.

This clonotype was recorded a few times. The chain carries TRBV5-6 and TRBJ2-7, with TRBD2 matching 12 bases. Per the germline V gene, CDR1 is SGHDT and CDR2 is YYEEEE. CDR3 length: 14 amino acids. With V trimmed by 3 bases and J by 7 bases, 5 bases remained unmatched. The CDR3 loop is CASSSSGGAEEQYF. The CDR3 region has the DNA TGTGCCAGCAGCTCTAGCGGGGGGGCGGAAGAGCAGTACTTC.

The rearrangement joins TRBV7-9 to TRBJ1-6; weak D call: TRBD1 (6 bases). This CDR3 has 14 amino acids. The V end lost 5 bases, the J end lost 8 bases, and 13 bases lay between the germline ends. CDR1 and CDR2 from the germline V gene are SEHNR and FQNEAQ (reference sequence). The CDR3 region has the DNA TGTGCCAGCAGCCGGGGGGCTCTAGATTCACCCCTCCACTTT. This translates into CASSRGALDSPLHF. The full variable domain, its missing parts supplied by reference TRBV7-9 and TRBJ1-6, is DTGVSQNPRHKITKRGQNVTFRCDPISEHNRLYWYRQTLGQGPEFLTYFQNEAQLEKSRLLSDRFSAERPKGSFSTLEIQRTEQGDSAMYLCASSRGALDSPLHFGNGTRLTVT.

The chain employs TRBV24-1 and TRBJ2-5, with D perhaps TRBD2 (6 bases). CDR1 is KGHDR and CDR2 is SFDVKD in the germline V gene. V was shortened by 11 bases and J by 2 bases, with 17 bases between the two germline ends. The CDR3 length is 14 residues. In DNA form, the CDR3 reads TGTGCCATTGGAACCGGGACTCTGCAAGAGACCCAGTACTTC. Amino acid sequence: CAIGTGTLQETQYF.

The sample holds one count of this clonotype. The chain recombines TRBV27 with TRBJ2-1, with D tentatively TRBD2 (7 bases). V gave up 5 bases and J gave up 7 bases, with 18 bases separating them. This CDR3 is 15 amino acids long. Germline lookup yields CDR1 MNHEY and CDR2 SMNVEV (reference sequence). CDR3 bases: TGTGCCAGCAGTCCAATGGGGGGGGCTAGTAATGAGCAGTTCTTC. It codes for CASSPMGGASNEQFF.

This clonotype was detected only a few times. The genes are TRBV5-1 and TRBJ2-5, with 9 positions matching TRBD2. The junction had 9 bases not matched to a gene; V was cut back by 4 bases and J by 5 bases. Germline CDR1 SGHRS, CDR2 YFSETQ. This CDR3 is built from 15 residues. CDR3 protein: CASSPVAGVRETQYF. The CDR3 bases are TGCGCCAGCAGCCCCGTAGCGGGGGTGCGGGAGACCCAGTACTTC.

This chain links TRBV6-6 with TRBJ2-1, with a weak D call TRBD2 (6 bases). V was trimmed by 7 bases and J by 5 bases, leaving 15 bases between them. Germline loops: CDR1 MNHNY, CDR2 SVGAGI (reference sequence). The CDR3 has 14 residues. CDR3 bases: TGTGCCAGCACGCTTTTACCGGGGGACAATGAGCAGTTCTTC. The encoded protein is CASTLLPGDNEQFF.

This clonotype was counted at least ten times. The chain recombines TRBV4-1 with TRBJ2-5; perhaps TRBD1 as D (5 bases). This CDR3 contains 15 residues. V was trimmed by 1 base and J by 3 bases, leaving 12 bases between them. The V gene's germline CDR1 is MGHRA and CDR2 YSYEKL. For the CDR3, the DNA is TGCGCCAGCAGCCAAGTGGTCGCAGGGAAAGAGACCCAGTACTTC. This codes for CASSQVVAGKETQYF.

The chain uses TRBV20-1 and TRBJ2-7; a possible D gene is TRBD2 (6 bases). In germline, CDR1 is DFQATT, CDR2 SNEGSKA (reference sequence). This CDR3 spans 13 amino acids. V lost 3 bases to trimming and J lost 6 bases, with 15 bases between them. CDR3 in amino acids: CSARRGGGSEQYF. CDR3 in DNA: TGCAGTGCTAGGAGGGGAGGAGGCTCCGAGCAGTACTTC.